This TCR beta chain was found in a study of blood T cell repertoires in COVID-19. Germline values: CDR1 MDHEN, CDR2 SYDVKM. The CDR3 runs to 12 residues. The germline V and J ends were trimmed by 6 bases and 5 bases, with 10 bases remaining between them. The data were produced by immunoSEQ multiplex PCR, yet TCRdb's version contains in-frame clones alone and is incomplete. Of approximately 250,000 clones detected, around 80% appear once; the ten largest clones hold around 5.5%. The source material was peripheral blood. This receptor was identified in a human donor in a cohort sampled during active COVID-19. This sequence joins TRBV28 and TRBJ2-5; D is ambiguous. Here the CDR3 reads CASRRQRETQYF. The CDR3 coding sequence is TGTGCCAGCAGGAGGCAGAGGGAGACCCAGTACTTC. Filled out from reference TRBV28 and TRBJ2-5, the complete variable domain reads DVKVTQSSRYLVKRTGEKVFLECVQDMDHENMFWYRQDPGLGLRLIYFSYDVKMKEKGDIPEGYSVSREKKERFSLILESASTNQTSMYLCASRRQRETQYFGPGTRLLVL.